Below are 10 T cell receptor beta chains sequenced from a single sample in a study of blood T cell repertoires in COVID-19. Here immunoSEQ multiplex PCR was the method, and the copy in TCRdb shows in-frame clones only, minus some. The data show about 210,000 clones, 92% seen once. The specimen was peripheral blood. The receptors were sampled from a man aged 25-45 years with acute or convalescent COVID-19.

The chain carries TRBV5-1 and TRBJ2-7, with TRBD2 identical over 8 bases. There are 12 residues in the CDR3. Per the germline V gene, CDR1 is SGHRS and CDR2 is YFSETQ. The trim removed 7 bases at V and 4 bases at J, leaving 4 bases unmatched. Here the CDR3 reads CASRGGPYEQYF. The CDR3 region has the DNA TGCGCCAGCCGCGGGGGGCCGTACGAGCAGTACTTC.

The chain employs TRBV28 and TRBJ1-5; 8 positions match TRBD1. Unmatched junction bases numbered 6, after V lost 4 bases and J lost 4 bases. The CDR3 has 15 amino acids. The germline CDR1 and CDR2 sequences are MDHEN and SYDVKM. CDR3 coding DNA: TGTGCCAGCAGTTGGCCAGGGGGCCGAAATCAGCCCCAGCATTTT. This codes for CASSWPGGRNQPQHF.

Only one count was recorded for this clone. The rearrangement joins TRBV2 to TRBJ1-5; 7 bases agree with TRBD1. The CDR3 is 18 amino acids. Trimming cost V 6 bases and J 0 bases; bases outside gene matches: 14. The germline CDR1 and CDR2 sequences are SNHLY and FYNNEI. The CDR3 protein is CASRAKTGKEFSNQPQHF. The DNA for the CDR3 is TGTGCCAGCAGGGCTAAGACAGGGAAGGAGTTTAGCAATCAGCCCCAGCATTTT.

The V and J genes are TRBV7-8 and TRBJ2-1; possibly TRBD1 for D (6 bases). Trimming pared 4 bases from V and 4 bases from J, leaving 8 bases between. The length of the CDR3 is 13 residues. CDR1 and CDR2 from the germline V gene are SGHVS and FQNEAQ. The CDR3 sequence: CASSSQGYNEQFF. The CDR3, as DNA: TGTGCCAGCAGCTCACAGGGTTACAATGAGCAGTTCTTC.

The count of this clone is one. The rearrangement links TRBV7-6 to TRBJ2-3, with 9 nucleotides matching TRBD2. V dropped 3 bases and J dropped 6; count of bases not matched to a gene: 4. The CDR3 runs to 14 residues. Germline-derived CDR1 and CDR2 are SGHVS and FNYEAQ. The CDR3 region has the DNA TGTGCCAGCAGCTTCGGACTAGCGCCGGATACGCAGTATTTT. This codes for CASSFGLAPDTQYF.

The chain links TRBV11-3 to TRBJ1-1; 12 bases are a match to TRBD1. CDR1 and CDR2 (germline): SGHNT, YENEEA. V gave up 6 bases and J gave up 5 bases; unmatched junction bases: 10. CDR3 length: 16 residues. The CDR3 coding sequence is TGTGCCAGCAGATTTCCGGGACAGGGGGCGAGGACTGAAGCTTTCTTT. It is translated as CASRFPGQGARTEAFF.

This chain connects TRBV7-2 to TRBJ2-5, with 12 bases aligning to TRBD2. Germline CDR1 SGHTA, CDR2 FQGNSA. The trim removed 4 bases at V and 1 base at J, leaving 4 bases unmatched. The CDR3 extends over 16 amino acids. The CDR3 DNA reads TGTGCCAGCAGCTCGACTAGCGGGGGTGCCCAAGAGACCCAGTACTTC. Amino acid sequence: CASSSTSGGAQETQYF. Supplemented by reference TRBV7-2 and TRBJ2-5, the full variable domain reads GAGVSQSPSNKVTEKGKDVELRCDPISGHTALYWYRQSLGQGLEFLIYFQGNSAPDKSGLPSDRFSAERTGGSVSTLTIQRTQQEDSAVYLCASSSTSGGAQETQYFGPGTRLLVL.

Details on this clone: A junction end diverges from the germline sequence, so it may reflect a read error. V gene TRBV6-5 combines with J gene TRBJ2-1; D may be TRBD1 (5 bases). This CDR3 region has 13 residues. Germline V gives CDR1 MNHEY, CDR2 SVGAGI. The CDR3 here is CTSTLDSNNEQFF. The CDR3 DNA follows: TGTACCAGCACCTTAGACAGCAACAATGAGCAGTTCTTC.

This chain uses TRBV24-1 with TRBJ1-5; D is unclear. The V end lost 7 bases, the J end lost 10 bases, and 16 bases lay between the germline ends. Germline V gene lookup returns CDR1 KGHDR and CDR2 SFDVKD. The CDR3 has 13 amino acids. The CDR3 here is CATSREFNEPQHF. Here the CDR3 DNA reads TGTGCCACCAGCCGGGAGTTTAATGAACCCCAGCATTTT.

Of note for this clone: An end of the junction does not agree with germline; a read error may underlie this. The J gene is TRBJ1-6, the V gene TRBV3-1 (or the pseudogene TRBV3-2); 8 bases align to TRBD1. CDR1 is LGHDT, CDR2 YNNKEL, per germline (reference sequence). The CDR3 is 20 residues long. The CDR3 reads CASSPKQWVGRDRGNSPLHF. Written as DNA, the CDR3 is TGTGCCAGCAGCCCGAAACAATGGGTGGGAAGAGACAGGGGTAATTCGCCCCTCCACTTT.